This T cell receptor beta chain was recovered during a study of human T cells and chemical hapten exposure. As for the study in general: Researchers reported sensitizing an approximately 2 cm by approximately 2 cm upper inner arm skin site with 2% DPC. General observations from the study: Because they had alopecia, donors may respond immunologically unlike healthy people.

This clonotype was recorded a few times. What it binds is not known. TCRdb re-called the RACE reads with MiXCR, one entry per CDR3 protein. The sample gives 85,000 to 95,000 distinct CDR3 sequences, 8% to 13% of which show up once; more than 2% is in the top ten. Documented time point: patch test 2, 6 weeks after DPC sensitization. The sample's treatment: therapeutic diphenylcyclopropenone sensitization with weekly scalp DPC. Extraction of total RNA was performed on unfractionated whole blood. This CDR3 contains 13 residues. This receptor was obtained from a man in his forties with alopecia areata. Some clones in this sample may be carry-over from other donors' samples. Specimen: whole blood, collected in connection with sensitization to the hapten diphenylcyclopropenone (DPC). This sequence joins TRBV21-1 and TRBJ2-7; the DNA was not compared with TRBD2, the D call given in the table. TRBV21-1 is classified as a pseudogene. The CDR3 protein is CASRRTRWYEQYF. The DNA of the CDR3 is TGTGCCAGCCGAAGGACTAGGTGGTACGAGCAGTACTTC.